Following are 5 T cell receptor beta chains from one sample sequenced in a study of patients and donors after allogeneic stem cell transplantation. Using its own MiXCR run on the RT-PCR reads, TCRdb lists one record per CDR3 protein. Of about 200,000 distinct CDR3 sequences in the sample, around 40% were seen once. What was sequenced was blood, either unsorted or a sorted T cell fraction (not recorded which). The receptors shown here come from a human donor who was either an allogeneic HSCT recipient or a stem cell or donor lymphocyte infusion donor (not recorded which). It is not recorded whose cells these are; they may come from a transplant donor.

V is TRBV28 and J is TRBJ2-1; the D is unclear. In germline, CDR1 is MDHEN, CDR2 SYDVKM. Trimming cost V 7 bases and J 8 bases, with 18 bases left between them. CDR3 size: 14 residues. The CDR3 loop reads CASNSSPRTDEQFF. The CDR3 DNA reads as TGTGCCAGCAATAGTTCTCCACGCACGGATGAGCAGTTCTTC.

The chain joins TRBV7-9 to TRBJ2-7, with D possibly TRBD1 on 5 matching bases. Germline values: CDR1 SEHNR, CDR2 FQNEAQ (reference sequence). V lost 10 bases to trimming and J lost 5 bases, with 18 bases between them. The CDR3 extends over 13 amino acids. CDR3 in DNA: TGTGCCACTCAAAAGGGGCCCGTCCACGAGCAGTACTTC. This encodes CATQKGPVHEQYF. Full variable domain (remainder filled in from reference TRBV7-9 and TRBJ2-7): DTGVSQNPRHKITKRGQNVTFRCDPISEHNRLYWYRQTLGQGPEFLTYFQNEAQLEKSRLLSDRFSAERPKGSFSTLEIQRTEQGDSAMYLCATQKGPVHEQYFGPGTRLTVT.

In this sample, this clonotype turned up a few times. The gene calls are TRBV28 and TRBJ2-3; tentative D call: TRBD1 (5 bases). The CDR3 totals 15 residues. The V gene lost 6 bases and the J gene lost 2 bases, with 15 bases spanning the gap. Germline V CDR1 and CDR2: MDHEN, SYDVKM. CDR3 sequence: CASRRGQRLTDTQYF. The CDR3 DNA reads TGTGCCAGCAGAAGGGGCCAGAGACTCACAGATACGCAGTATTTT.

This rearrangement joins TRBV7-3 to TRBJ2-2; D perhaps matches TRBD2 (5 bases). Trimming left V 0 bases short and J 5 bases short, with 10 bases between. Germline lookup yields CDR1 SGHTA and CDR2 FQGTGA. The CDR3 has 15 residues. The CDR3 DNA reads TGTGCCAGCAGCTTAACGCTAGGCGGGACCGGGGAGCTGTTTTTT. It yields the protein CASSLTLGGTGELFF.

V usage is TRBV7-3 and J usage is TRBJ2-7; D not resolved. CDR3 size: 16 residues. The V gene lost 5 bases and the J gene lost 3 bases, with 20 bases spanning the gap. In germline, CDR1 is SGHTA, CDR2 FQGTGA. For the CDR3, the DNA is TGTGCCAGCAGCCCAAAAGAGCAGCCCGATCACTACGAGCAGTACTTC. Protein product: CASSPKEQPDHYEQYF.